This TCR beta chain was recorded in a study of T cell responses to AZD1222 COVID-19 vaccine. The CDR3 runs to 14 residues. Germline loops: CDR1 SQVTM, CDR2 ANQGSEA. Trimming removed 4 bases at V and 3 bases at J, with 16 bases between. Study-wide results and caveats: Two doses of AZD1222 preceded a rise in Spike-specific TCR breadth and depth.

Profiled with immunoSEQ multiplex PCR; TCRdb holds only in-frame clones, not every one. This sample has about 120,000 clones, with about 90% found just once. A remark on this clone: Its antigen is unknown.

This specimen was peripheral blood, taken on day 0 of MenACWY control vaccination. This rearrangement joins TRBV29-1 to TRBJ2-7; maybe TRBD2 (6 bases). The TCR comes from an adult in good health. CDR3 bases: TGCAGCGTTGCCGTGCGGGGAGGAGACTACGAGCAGTACTTC. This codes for CSVAVRGGDYEQYF.